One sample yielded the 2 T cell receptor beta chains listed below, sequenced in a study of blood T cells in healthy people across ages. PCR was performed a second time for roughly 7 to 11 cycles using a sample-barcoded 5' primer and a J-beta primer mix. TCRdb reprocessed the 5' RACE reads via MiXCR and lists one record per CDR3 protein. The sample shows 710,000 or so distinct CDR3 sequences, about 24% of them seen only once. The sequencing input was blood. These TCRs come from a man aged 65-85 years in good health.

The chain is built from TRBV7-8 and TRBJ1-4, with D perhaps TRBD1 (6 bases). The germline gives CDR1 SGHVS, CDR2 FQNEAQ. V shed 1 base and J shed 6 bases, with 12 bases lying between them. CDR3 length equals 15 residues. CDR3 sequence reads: CASSLVPGAYEKLFF. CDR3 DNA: TGTGCCAGCAGCTTAGTTCCGGGGGCCTATGAAAAACTGTTTTTT.

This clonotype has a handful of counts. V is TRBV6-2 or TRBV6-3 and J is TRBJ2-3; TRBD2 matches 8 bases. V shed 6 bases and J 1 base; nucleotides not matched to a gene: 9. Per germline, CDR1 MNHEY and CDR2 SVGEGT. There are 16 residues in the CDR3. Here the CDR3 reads CASSSSGTRGTDTQYF. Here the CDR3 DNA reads TGTGCCAGCAGCTCATCCGGGACTAGGGGCACAGATACGCAGTATTTT.